This T cell receptor (beta chain) originates from a study of lymphopenia after photon versus proton radiotherapy (dated by TCRdb to the late 2010s). With regard to the full study: In patients with gastrointestinal tumors who developed high-grade lymphopenia, the study compared the immunological effects of photon radiation therapy with those of proton radiation therapy. A cohort of some 20 patients with gastrointestinal tumors who received either photon or proton therapy and subsequently developed lymphopenia was included. The goal of the study was to characterize the differences between the two radiation modalities in how they affect the immune system. Findings and caveats that apply to the study as a whole: After the lymphocyte count nadir, repertoires from photon-treated patients showed oligoclonal expansion, particularly of CD8+ Temra cells, and this expansion drove the decline in diversity. Proton-treated patients stayed relatively stable during treatment, while photon-treated patients lost naive T cells and TCR diversity and gained effector/memory populations. The survival association was assessed only in patients who died, and the authors presented better survival with proton therapy as a possibility rather than a demonstrated result. Across the cohort, a larger post-nadir drop in TCR diversity was inversely correlated with overall survival time among patients who died.

Libraries were constructed by the immunoSEQ multiplex PCR assay. Alongside multiparametric flow cytometry, deep sequencing of rearranged TCR beta loci was used to profile the T cell repertoires. The table comes from immuneACCESS by way of TCRdb, which keeps in-frame sequences with V and J called. Part of the clones is missing from these tables; in studies checked, under half for an unresolved V gene and the rest for unknown reasons. This sample is represented by thousands of clones; about two thirds of them were singletons. The ten largest clones take up under 55% of the sample. Notes on this clone: Its specific antigen is unknown. No much larger clone is present one base from it, and per-base qualities are unavailable.

The sample in question was peripheral blood, obtained from a patient treated with proton-based radiotherapy. This TCR was recovered from a man older than 75 with esophageal cancer.

The CDR3 has the sequence CASSPQNFEQYF. The sequence in DNA is TGTGCCAGCAGCCCTCAGAATTTTGAGCAGTACTTC. The chain employs TRBV27 and TRBJ2-5; confidence is insufficient to name the D gene. Including the terminal cysteine and phenylalanine, the CDR3 comprises 12 residues. Here the CDR3 DNA is all that survives: 36 bases in frame from base 1. The CDR1 and CDR2 encoded by the germline V gene (reference sequence) are MNHEY and SMNVEV. V loses 6 bases, J loses 11 bases, and the germline ends lie 16 bases apart.